The TCR beta chain under discussion was sequenced for a study of memory CD4+ T cells and cytomegalovirus serostatus. Sequencing used immunoSEQ multiplex PCR; TCRdb keeps in-frame clones, though not all of them. The profile shows tens of thousands of clones, 70% to 80% of them singletons. The sort gate was single viable CD3+CD4+CD8-CD45RO+ cells for memory CD4+ T cells. Sequencing was done on a sample of memory CD4+ T cells from blood. The sequence was collected from an adult in good health and CMV-seronegative.

CDR3 amino acids: CASSATPGTGSYNEQFF. CDR3 DNA: TGTGCCAGCAGTGCCACCCCCGGGACAGGGAGCTACAATGAGCAGTTCTTC. The rearrangement joins TRBV6-4 to TRBJ2-1; 9 bases are a match to TRBD1. The germline V gene encodes CDR1 MRHNA and CDR2 SNTAGT. V was clipped by 4 bases and J by 3 bases; unmatched bases: 10. The CDR3 has 17 residues.